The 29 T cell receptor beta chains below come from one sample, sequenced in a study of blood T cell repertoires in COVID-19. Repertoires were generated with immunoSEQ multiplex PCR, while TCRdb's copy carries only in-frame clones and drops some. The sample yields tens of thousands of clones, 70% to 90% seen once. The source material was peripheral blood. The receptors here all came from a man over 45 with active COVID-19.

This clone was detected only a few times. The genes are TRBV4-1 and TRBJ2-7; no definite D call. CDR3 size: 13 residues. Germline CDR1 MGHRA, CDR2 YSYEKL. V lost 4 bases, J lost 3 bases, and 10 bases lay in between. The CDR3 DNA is TGCGCCAGCAGCCCTCTTCCCAGCTACGAGCAGTACTTC. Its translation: CASSPLPSYEQYF.

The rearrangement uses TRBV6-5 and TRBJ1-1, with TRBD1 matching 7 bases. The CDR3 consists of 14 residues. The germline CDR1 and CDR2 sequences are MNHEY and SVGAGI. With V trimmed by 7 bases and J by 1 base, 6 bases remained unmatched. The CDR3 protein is CASNHRGRNTEAFF. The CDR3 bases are TGTGCCAGCAACCACAGGGGACGGAACACTGAAGCTTTCTTT.

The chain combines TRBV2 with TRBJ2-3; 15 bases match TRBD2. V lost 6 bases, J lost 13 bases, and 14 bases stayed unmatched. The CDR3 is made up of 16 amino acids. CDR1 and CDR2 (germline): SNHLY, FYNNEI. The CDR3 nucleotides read TGTGCCAGCAGCCTGGGACTAGCGGGGGGCCGGCGGTTTAAGTATTTT. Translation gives CASSLGLAGGRRFKYF.

The CDR3 loop is CASSQVSGTGDEKLFF. CDR3 in DNA: TGCGCCAGCAGCCAAGTCTCCGGGACAGGGGATGAAAAACTGTTTTTT. The rearrangement joins TRBV4-1 to TRBJ1-4, with TRBD1 matching 10 bases. The germline V gene has CDR1 MGHRA and CDR2 YSYEKL. With 1 base clipped from V and 6 bases from J, the junction kept 5 bases outside the gene matches. This CDR3 contains 16 residues.

The CDR3 sequence: CASSPRVTGRDTQYF. DNA for the CDR3: TGTGCCAGCAGCCCCAGAGTTACGGGAAGAGATACGCAGTATTTT. This chain connects TRBV7-3 to TRBJ2-3; D might be TRBD2 (5 bases). CDR3 length equals 15 residues. V lost 5 bases to trimming and J lost 5 bases, with 17 bases between them. CDR1 and CDR2 (germline): SGHTA, FQGTGA.

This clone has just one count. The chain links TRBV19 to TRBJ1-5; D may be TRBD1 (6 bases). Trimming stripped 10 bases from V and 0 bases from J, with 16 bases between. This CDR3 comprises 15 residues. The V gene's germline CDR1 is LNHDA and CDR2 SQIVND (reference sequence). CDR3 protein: CATRKGTNSNQPQHF. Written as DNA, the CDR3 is TGTGCCACCCGGAAGGGGACAAATAGCAATCAGCCCCAGCATTTT.

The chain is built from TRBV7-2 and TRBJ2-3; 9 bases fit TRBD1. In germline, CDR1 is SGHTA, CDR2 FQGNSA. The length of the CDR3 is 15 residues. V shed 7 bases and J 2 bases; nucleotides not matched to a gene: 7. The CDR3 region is CASTRQGGFTDTQYF. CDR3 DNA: TGTGCCAGCACGAGACAGGGGGGATTCACAGATACGCAGTATTTT.

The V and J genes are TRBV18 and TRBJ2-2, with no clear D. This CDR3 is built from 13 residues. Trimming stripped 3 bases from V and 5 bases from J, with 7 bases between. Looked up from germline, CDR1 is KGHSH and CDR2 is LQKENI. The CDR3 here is CASSPPGTGELFF. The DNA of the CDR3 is TGTGCCAGCTCACCTCCCGGGACCGGGGAGCTGTTTTTT.

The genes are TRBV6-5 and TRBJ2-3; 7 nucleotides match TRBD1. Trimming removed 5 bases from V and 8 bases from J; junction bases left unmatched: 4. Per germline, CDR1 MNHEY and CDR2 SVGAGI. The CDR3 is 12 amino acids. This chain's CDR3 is CASSRDSGTQYF. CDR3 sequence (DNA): TGTGCCAGCAGTCGGGACAGCGGTACGCAGTATTTT.

The CDR3 region is CASSSGGGGWYNEQFF. CDR3 in DNA: TGTGCCAGCAGCTCCGGGGGCGGGGGCTGGTACAATGAGCAGTTCTTC. This rearrangement joins TRBV11-2 to TRBJ2-1; tentative D call: TRBD2 (7 bases). CDR3 length: 16 amino acids. Germline V CDR1 and CDR2: SGHAT, FQNNGV. Deletions cut 4 bases from V and 4 bases from J, with 17 bases between.

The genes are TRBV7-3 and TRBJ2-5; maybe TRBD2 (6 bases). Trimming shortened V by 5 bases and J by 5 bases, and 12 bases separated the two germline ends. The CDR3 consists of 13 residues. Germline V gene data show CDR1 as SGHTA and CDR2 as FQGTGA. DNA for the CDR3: TGTGCCAGCAGCCGCGGGACGGGGGAGACCCAGTACTTC. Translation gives CASSRGTGETQYF.

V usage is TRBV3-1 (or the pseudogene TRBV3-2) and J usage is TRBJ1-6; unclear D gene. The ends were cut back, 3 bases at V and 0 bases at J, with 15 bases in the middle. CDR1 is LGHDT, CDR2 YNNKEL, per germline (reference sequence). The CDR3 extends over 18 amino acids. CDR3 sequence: CASSHLPWAGSYNSPLHF. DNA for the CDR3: TGTGCCAGCAGCCACTTACCGTGGGCAGGCTCCTATAATTCACCCCTCCACTTT.

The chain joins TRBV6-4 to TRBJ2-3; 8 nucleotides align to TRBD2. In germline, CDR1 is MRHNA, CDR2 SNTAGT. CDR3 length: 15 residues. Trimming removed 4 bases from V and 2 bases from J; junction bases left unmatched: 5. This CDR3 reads CASSAGGALTDTQYF. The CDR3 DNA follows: TGTGCCAGCAGTGCCGGGGGGGCACTCACAGATACGCAGTATTTT.

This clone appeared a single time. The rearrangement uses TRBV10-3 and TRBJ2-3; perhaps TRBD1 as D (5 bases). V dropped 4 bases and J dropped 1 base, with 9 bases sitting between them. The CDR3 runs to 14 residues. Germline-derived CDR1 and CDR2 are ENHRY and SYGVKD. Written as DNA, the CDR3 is TGTGCCATCAGTGTCGGCAGGGGCACAGATACGCAGTATTTT. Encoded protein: CAISVGRGTDTQYF.

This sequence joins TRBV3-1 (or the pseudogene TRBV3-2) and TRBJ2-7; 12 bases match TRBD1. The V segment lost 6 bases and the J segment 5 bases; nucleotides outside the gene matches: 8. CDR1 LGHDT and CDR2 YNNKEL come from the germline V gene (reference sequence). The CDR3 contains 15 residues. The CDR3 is CASSEGGTGGNEQYF. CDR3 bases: TGTGCCAGCAGTGAAGGCGGGACAGGGGGCAACGAGCAGTACTTC.

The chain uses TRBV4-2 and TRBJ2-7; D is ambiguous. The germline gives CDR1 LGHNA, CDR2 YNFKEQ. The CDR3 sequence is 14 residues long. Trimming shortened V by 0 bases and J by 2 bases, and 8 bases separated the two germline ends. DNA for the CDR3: TGTGCCAGCAGCCAAGAGTATAATGCCTACGAGCAGTACTTC. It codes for CASSQEYNAYEQYF.

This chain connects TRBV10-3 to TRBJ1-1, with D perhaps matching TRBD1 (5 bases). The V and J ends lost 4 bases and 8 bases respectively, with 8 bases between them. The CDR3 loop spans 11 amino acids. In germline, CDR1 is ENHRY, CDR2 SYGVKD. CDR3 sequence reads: CAISGGAEAFF. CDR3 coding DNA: TGTGCCATCAGTGGTGGGGCCGAAGCTTTCTTT.

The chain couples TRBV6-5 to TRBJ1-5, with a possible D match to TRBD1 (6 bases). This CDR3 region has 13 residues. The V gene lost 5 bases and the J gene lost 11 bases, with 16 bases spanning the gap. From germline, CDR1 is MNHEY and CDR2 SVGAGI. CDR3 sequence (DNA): TGTGCCAGCAGTCTCGGGTGGGGGCAGTCCCAGCATTTT. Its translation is CASSLGWGQSQHF.

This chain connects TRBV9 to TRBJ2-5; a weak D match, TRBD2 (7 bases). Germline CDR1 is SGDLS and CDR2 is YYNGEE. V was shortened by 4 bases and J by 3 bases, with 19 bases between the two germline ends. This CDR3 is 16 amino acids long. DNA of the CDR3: TGTGCCAGCAGCCTTCAAGGAGGCGGGGGCGAAGAGACCCAGTACTTC. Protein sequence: CASSLQGGGGEETQYF.

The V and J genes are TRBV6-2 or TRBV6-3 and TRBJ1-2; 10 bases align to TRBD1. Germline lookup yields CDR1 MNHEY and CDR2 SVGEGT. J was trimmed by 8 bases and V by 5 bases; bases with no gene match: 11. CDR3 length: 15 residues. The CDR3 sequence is CASSGSLDRGGGYTF. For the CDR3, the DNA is TGTGCCAGCAGTGGGAGCCTGGACAGGGGGGGCGGCTACACCTTC.

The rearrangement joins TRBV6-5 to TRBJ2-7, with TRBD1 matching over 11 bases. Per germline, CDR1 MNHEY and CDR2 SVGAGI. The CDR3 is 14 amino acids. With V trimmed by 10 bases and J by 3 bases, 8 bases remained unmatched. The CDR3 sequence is CATTGTGGNYEQYF. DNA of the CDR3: TGTGCCACCACCGGGACAGGGGGTAACTACGAGCAGTACTTC.

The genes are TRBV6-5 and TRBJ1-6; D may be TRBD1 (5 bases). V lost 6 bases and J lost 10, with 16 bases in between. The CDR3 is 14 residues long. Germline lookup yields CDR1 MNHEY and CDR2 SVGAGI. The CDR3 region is CASRGQTPRSPLHF. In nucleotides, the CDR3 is TGTGCCAGCAGGGGGCAAACCCCCCGGTCACCCCTCCACTTT.

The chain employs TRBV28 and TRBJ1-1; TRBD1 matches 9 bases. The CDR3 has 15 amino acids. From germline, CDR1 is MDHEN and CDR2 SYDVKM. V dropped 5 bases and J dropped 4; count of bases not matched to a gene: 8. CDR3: CASSRPDRGGTEAFF. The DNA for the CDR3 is TGTGCCAGCAGTAGACCGGACAGGGGAGGCACTGAAGCTTTCTTT.

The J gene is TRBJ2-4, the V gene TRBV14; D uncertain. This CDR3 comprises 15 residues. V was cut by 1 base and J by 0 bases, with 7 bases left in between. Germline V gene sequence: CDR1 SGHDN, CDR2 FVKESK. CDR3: CASSQGGLAKNIQYF. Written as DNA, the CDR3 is TGTGCCAGCAGCCAAGGAGGTCTAGCCAAAAACATTCAGTACTTC.

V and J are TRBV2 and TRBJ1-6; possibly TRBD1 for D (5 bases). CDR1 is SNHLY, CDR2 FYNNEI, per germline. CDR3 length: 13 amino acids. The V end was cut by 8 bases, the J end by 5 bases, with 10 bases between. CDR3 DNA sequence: TGTGCCAGCGGGCAGGGAAATAATTCACCCCTCCACTTT. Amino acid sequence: CASGQGNNSPLHF. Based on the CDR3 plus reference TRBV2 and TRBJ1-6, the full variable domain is EPEVTQTPSHQVTQMGQEVILRCVPISNHLYFYWYRQILGQKVEFLVSFYNNEISEKSEIFDDQFSVERPDGSNFTLKIRSTKLEDSAMYFCASGQGNNSPLHFGNGTRLTVT.

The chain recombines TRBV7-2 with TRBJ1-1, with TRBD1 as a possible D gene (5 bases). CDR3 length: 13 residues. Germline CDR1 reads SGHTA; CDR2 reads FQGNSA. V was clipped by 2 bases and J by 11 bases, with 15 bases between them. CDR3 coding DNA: TGTGCCAGCAGCTTAAGGGCTCTGCAGGGTGCTTTCTTT. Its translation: CASSLRALQGAFF.

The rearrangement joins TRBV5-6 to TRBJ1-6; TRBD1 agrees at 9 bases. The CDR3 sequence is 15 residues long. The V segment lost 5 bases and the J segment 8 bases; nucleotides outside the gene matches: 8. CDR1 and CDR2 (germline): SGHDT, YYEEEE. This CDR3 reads CASSTGQGSYSPLHF. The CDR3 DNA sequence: TGTGCCAGCAGTACCGGACAGGGGAGTTATTCACCCCTCCACTTT.

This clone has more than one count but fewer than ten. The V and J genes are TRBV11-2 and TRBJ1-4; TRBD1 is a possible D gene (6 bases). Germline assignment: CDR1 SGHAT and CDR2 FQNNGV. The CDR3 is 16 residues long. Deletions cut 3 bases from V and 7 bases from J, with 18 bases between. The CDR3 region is CASSFVGGAGGEKLFF. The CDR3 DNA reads TGTGCCAGCAGCTTCGTCGGGGGGGCAGGAGGTGAAAAACTGTTTTTT. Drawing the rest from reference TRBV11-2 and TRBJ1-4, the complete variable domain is EAGVAQSPRYKIIEKRQSVAFWCNPISGHATLYWYQQILGQGPKLLIQFQNNGVVDDSQLPKDRFSAERLKGVDSTLKIQPAKLEDSAVYLCASSFVGGAGGEKLFFGSGTQLSVL.

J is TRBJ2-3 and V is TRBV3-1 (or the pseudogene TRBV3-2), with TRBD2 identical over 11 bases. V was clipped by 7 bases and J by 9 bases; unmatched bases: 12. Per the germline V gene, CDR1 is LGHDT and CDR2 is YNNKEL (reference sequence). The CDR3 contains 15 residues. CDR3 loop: CASNSPTSGEETQYF. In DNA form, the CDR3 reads TGTGCCAGCAATTCCCCGACTAGCGGGGAAGAGACGCAGTATTTT.